Sequencing of this TCR beta chain was carried out in a study of T cell responses to AZD1222 COVID-19 vaccine. Study results and caveats: Repertoire sampling happened only post peak T cell response. Mostly white British, mostly female donors; authors suggested clonal diversity may be underestimated. When two AZD1222 doses had been given, Spike-specific TCR breadth and depth rose.

CDR3 length equals 14 residues. V was clipped by 2 bases and J by 0 bases, with 11 bases between them. Germline V gives CDR1 GTSNPN, CDR2 SVGIG (reference sequence). Sequenced by immunoSEQ multiplex PCR; TCRdb stores in-frame clones only, minus some. The data show some 160,000 clones, almost 90% seen once. In regard to this clone: Antigen specificity is unknown.

This material consisted of peripheral blood, taken on day 0 of AZD1222 vaccination. The origin of this receptor is an adult in good health. The V gene is TRBV30, the J gene TRBJ2-7; D ambiguous. The chain's CDR3 is CAWSKEPSSYEQYF. CDR3 bases: TGTGCCTGGAGTAAGGAGCCAAGCTCCTACGAGCAGTACTTC.